Each of the 17 T cell receptor beta chains below was sequenced from the same sample in a study of blood T cells in healthy people across ages (dated by TCRdb to 2013 to 2016). The library relied on 5' RACE. This sample was sequenced with an Illumina HiSeq 2500. The second PCR ran for roughly 7 to 12 cycles and used a J-beta primer mix along with a sample-barcoded 5' primer. TCRdb reworked the public reads: Q25 trimming with fastp, MiXCR clone assembly, productive beta chains retained. All rows with the same CDR3 protein become a single entry with the most common DNA and genes. Across this sample there are some 930,000 distinct CDR3 sequences, with roughly 28% seen only once. The ten top clones hold around 9.6% of the sample. The data were also submitted as part of a second study, on T cells of mothers and their children.

The material sequenced was blood. The receptors were sampled from a woman aged 40 to 49 in good health.

This clonotype was detected only a few times. The J gene is TRBJ1-4, the V gene TRBV7-9, with D possibly being TRBD1 (5 bases). Germline CDR1 is SEHNR and CDR2 is FQNEAQ (reference sequence). The CDR3 is 15 amino acids. V lost 2 bases and J 3 bases, leaving 10 bases between the germline ends. The CDR3 is CASSLSTGPNEKLFF. The CDR3 DNA is TGTGCCAGCAGCTTATCTACAGGACCTAATGAAAAACTGTTTTTT.

A remark on this clonotype: Possible read error: a much larger clone is one base away. The chain carries TRBV18 and TRBJ2-5; possibly TRBD1 for D (6 bases). Germline CDR1 KGHSH, CDR2 LQKENI. The CDR3 sequence is 20 residues long. CDR3 loop: CASSPPSILGAAGLQETRYF. CDR3 DNA: TGTGCCAGCTCACCACCGTCAATCTTGGGGGCAGCAGGCCTCCAAGAGACCCGGTACTTC.

This clonotype appeared a few times. V is TRBV28 and J is TRBJ2-4; possible D gene TRBD1, 6 bases. Germline V lookup: CDR1 MDHEN, CDR2 SYDVKM. Trimming took 6 bases from V and 0 from J, leaving 15 bases between them. This CDR3 comprises 16 residues. This chain's CDR3 is CASSPFSDRAKNIQYF. In DNA form, the CDR3 reads TGTGCCAGCAGCCCCTTCTCGGACAGAGCCAAAAACATTCAGTACTTC.

V usage is TRBV7-9 and J usage is TRBJ1-5, with D maybe TRBD1 (5 bases). This CDR3 has 15 residues. Germline assignment: CDR1 SEHNR and CDR2 FQNEAQ (reference sequence). V was clipped by 4 bases and J by 8 bases, with 18 bases between them. In DNA form, the CDR3 reads TGTGCCAGCAGCTCCCTTGGAGGGGAGGGTGAGCCCCAGCATTTT. It translates to CASSSLGGEGEPQHF. The full variable domain, with the rest looked up from reference TRBV7-9 and TRBJ1-5, is DTGVSQNPRHKITKRGQNVTFRCDPISEHNRLYWYRQTLGQGPEFLTYFQNEAQLEKSRLLSDRFSAERPKGSFSTLEIQRTEQGDSAMYLCASSSLGGEGEPQHFGDGTRLSIL.

This chain joins TRBV7-9 and TRBJ2-7, with D possibly being TRBD1 (6 bases). Looked up from germline, CDR1 is SEHNR and CDR2 is FQNEAQ (reference sequence). The ends were cut back, 1 base at V and 3 bases at J, with 10 bases in the middle. The CDR3 contains 14 residues. The CDR3 nucleotides read TGTGCCAGCAGCTTAGTGGGGGCTCTCTACGAGCAGTACTTC. Its translation is CASSLVGALYEQYF.

This clonotype was seen at least ten times. For the CDR3, the DNA is TGCAGCGCAGGGACTAGCGGGGGGTACACAGATACGCAGTATTTT. Protein sequence: CSAGTSGGYTDTQYF. This rearrangement joins TRBV29-1 to TRBJ2-3; 15 bases align to TRBD2. Germline V gene lookup returns CDR1 SQVTM and CDR2 ANQGSEA. V trimming: 7 bases; J trimming: 2 bases; junction bases outside the gene matches: 4. This CDR3 is built from 15 residues.

V and J are TRBV29-1 and TRBJ2-7, with D perhaps matching TRBD1 (5 bases). The germline V gene has CDR1 SQVTM and CDR2 ANQGSEA. V lost 5 bases to trimming and J lost 1 base, with 12 bases between them. There are 13 residues in the CDR3. The CDR3 nucleotides are TGCAGCGTTAGCCCGACAGTATCCTACGAGCAGTACTTC. Translated: CSVSPTVSYEQYF.

This clonotype has more than one count but fewer than ten. The chain employs TRBV5-1 and TRBJ1-2; 12 nucleotides agree with TRBD1. Trimming removed 5 bases from V and 4 bases from J; junction bases left unmatched: 9. The length of the CDR3 is 16 residues. Germline V CDR1 and CDR2: SGHRS, YFSETQ. The CDR3 spells CASSSTGTGGVYGYTF. CDR3 nucleotides: TGCGCCAGCAGTTCGACCGGGACAGGGGGCGTCTATGGCTACACCTTC.

This chain connects TRBV6-2 or TRBV6-3 to TRBJ1-2; D gene uncertain. Germline lookup yields CDR1 MNHEY and CDR2 SVGEGT. V was cut by 8 bases and J by 8 bases, with 18 bases left in between. The CDR3 length is 13 residues. The CDR3 DNA reads as TGTGCCAGCGCTCCGTTCGAGACGTGGGGCTACACCTTC. Its translation: CASAPFETWGYTF.

In its sample, this clonotype was seen many times. The genes are TRBV20-1 and TRBJ2-3; 9 nucleotides agree with TRBD1. The length of the CDR3 is 15 residues. Germline lookup yields CDR1 DFQATT and CDR2 SNEGSKA (reference sequence). Trimming cost V 4 bases and J 2 bases; bases outside gene matches: 7. Here the CDR3 reads CSATKTGGDTDTQYF. The CDR3 DNA reads as TGCAGTGCTACTAAGACAGGGGGTGACACAGATACGCAGTATTTT.

For this clonotype: A read error is possible here, since a much larger clone lies one base away. The chain combines TRBV5-1 with TRBJ1-2; TRBD1 matches at 7 bases. This CDR3 is 16 amino acids long. From germline, CDR1 is SGHRS and CDR2 YFSETQ. Trimming took 0 bases from V and 5 from J; bases not matched to a gene: 10. The CDR3 nucleotides are TGCGCCAGCAGCTTGGCCGGACAGGAGGAAGGATATGGCTACACCTTC. Protein product: CASSLAGQEEGYGYTF.

This clonotype has a handful of counts. The chain joins TRBV20-1 to TRBJ2-7, with D unclear. The CDR3 is made up of 14 amino acids. Trimming stripped 0 bases from V and 7 bases from J, with 16 bases between. The germline CDR1 and CDR2 sequences are DFQATT and SNEGSKA (reference sequence). CDR3 nucleotides: TGCAGTGCTAGAGATATTGCCTTCGGGTATGAGCAGTACTTC. Amino acids: CSARDIAFGYEQYF.

The chain carries TRBV2 and TRBJ1-2; D gene uncertain. Trimming removed 1 base from V and 5 bases from J, with 14 bases in between. This CDR3 spans 15 amino acids. The V gene's germline CDR1 is SNHLY and CDR2 FYNNEI. Here the CDR3 DNA reads TGTGCCAGCAGTGAAGATGTGGTCAGTATTTATGGCTACACCTTC. Encoded protein: CASSEDVVSIYGYTF. Full variable domain (missing parts from reference TRBV2 and TRBJ1-2): EPEVTQTPSHQVTQMGQEVILRCVPISNHLYFYWYRQILGQKVEFLVSFYNNEISEKSEIFDDQFSVERPDGSNFTLKIRSTKLEDSAMYFCASSEDVVSIYGYTFGSGTRLTVV.

In nucleotides, the CDR3 is TGTGCCACCGCCGACGGGTGGCCGAATCAGCCCCAGCATTTT. Amino acid sequence: CATADGWPNQPQHF. This sequence joins TRBV5-6 and TRBJ1-5; D is ambiguous. This CDR3 has 14 amino acids. V dropped 9 bases and J dropped 4 bases, with 17 bases sitting between them. Germline V gene sequence: CDR1 SGHDT, CDR2 YYEEEE.

This clonotype has at least ten counts. The rearrangement uses TRBV9 and TRBJ1-5; D call uncertain. Trimming removed 3 bases from V and 5 bases from J, with 15 bases in between. Germline loops: CDR1 SGDLS, CDR2 YYNGEE. This CDR3 contains 15 residues. The DNA of the CDR3 is TGTGCCAGCAGCGCAACCCCTTTTGGCGATCAGCCCCAGCATTTT. It yields the protein CASSATPFGDQPQHF.

This chain links TRBV29-1 with TRBJ2-7; 10 bases match TRBD1. The junction had 8 bases not matched to a gene; V was cut back by 4 bases and J by 5 bases. The CDR3 spans 14 residues. Germline CDR1 SQVTM, CDR2 ANQGSEA. CDR3 protein: CSVVPGTGADEQYF. For the CDR3, the DNA is TGCAGCGTTGTACCCGGGACAGGGGCTGACGAGCAGTACTTC.

Here the CDR3 reads CASSPPGQSYNQPQHF. The CDR3 DNA follows: TGTGCCAGCTCACCACCGGGACAGTCTTACAATCAGCCCCAGCATTTT. This chain uses TRBV18 with TRBJ1-5; TRBD1 matches 7 bases. The CDR3 sequence is 16 residues long. The V gene end was trimmed by 0 bases and the J gene end by 3 bases; junction bases not matched to a gene: 5. Germline-derived CDR1 and CDR2 are KGHSH and LQKENI.